This record concerns one TCR beta chain sequence. This sample is drawn from a study of blood T cell repertoires in COVID-19. Assay used: immunoSEQ multiplex PCR; TCRdb lists only in-frame clones, some missing. The profile shows around 200,000 clones, roughly 80% of them singletons. Germline values: CDR1 MDHEN, CDR2 SYDVKM. Trimming took 6 bases from V and 2 from J; bases not matched to a gene: 10. The CDR3 has 16 amino acids. The clonotype originates from a woman in her fifties or sixties with acute or convalescent COVID-19. Sequencing was carried out using peripheral blood. This chain uses TRBV28 with TRBJ2-7; 10 nucleotides align to TRBD1. CDR3 bases: TGTGCCAGCAGGTCTCCGGGACAGGGGTTCCCCTACGAGCAGTACTTC. It yields the protein CASRSPGQGFPYEQYF.